This TCR beta chain was observed in a study of identical twins. Findings and limits, study-wide: Modelling underestimated the level of out-of-frame TCR alpha sharing observed in monozygotic twins. Out-of-frame alpha sequences that twins shared showed excess low generation probability.

There are many counts of this clonotype. Its antigen is not known. Everyone who gave samples was a healthy Caucasian. The CDR3 sequence is 15 residues long. Germline V lookup: CDR1 SNHLY, CDR2 FYNNEI. Losses at the gene ends were 9 bases for V and 0 bases for J; bases not matched to a gene: 11. TCRdb called the 5' RACE reads again in MiXCR, with one record for every CDR3 protein. The sample holds approximately 680,000 distinct CDR3 sequences, around 7.4% seen once. These data also featured in a second study, about yellow fever vaccine responses in identical twins.

This receptor was identified in a woman in her late teens or twenties in good health. This chain joins TRBV2 and TRBJ2-7, with 7 bases identical to TRBD1. Sequencing was done on a sample of PBMCs. CDR3 sequence reads: CASATSDRASYEQYF. The CDR3 DNA sequence: TGTGCCAGTGCCACTTCAGACAGGGCCTCCTACGAGCAGTACTTC.